A selection of T cell receptor beta chains follows, all from one sample in a study of T cell responses to AZD1222 COVID-19 vaccine. Using immunoSEQ multiplex PCR, the repertoire was profiled, and TCRdb retains in-frame clones only, with some absent. The table shows approximately 120,000 clones, with about 79% occurring only once. Specimen: peripheral blood, collected 28 days after the second AZD1222 dose. These receptors all come from an adult who received the AZD1222 COVID-19 vaccine. The CDR3 runs from the conserved cysteine through the conserved F or W. A D gene is named only where the DNA matches it firmly. Only part of the rows carry a size: once, few, many, or a class if the clone is expanded.

J gene | clone size | V gene | D gene | CDR3 DNA | CDR3 protein
TRBJ1-1 | - | TRBV7-8 | TRBD1 | TGTGCCAGCAGCTTAGCGGACAGGGGTCTTTCCGCTTTCTTT | CASSLADRGLSAFF
TRBJ1-6 | - | TRBV18 | - | TGTGCCAGCTCACCCTTTCCATCGGACAGTAAGAATTCACCCCTCCACTTT | CASSPFPSDSKNSPLHF
TRBJ2-1 | once | TRBV5-5 | TRBD2 | TGTGCCAGCAGCTTAGTAGAGCGGGGGGGATCCTACAATGAGCAGTTCTTC | CASSLVERGGSYNEQFF
TRBJ2-2 | - | TRBV11-2 | - | TGTGCCAGCAGCTTTGGAGGTGCCGGGGAGCTGTTTTTT | CASSFGGAGELFF
TRBJ2-1 | - | TRBV5-1 | TRBD2 | TGCGCCAGCAGCTTCATAGCGGGGGCATACAATGAGCAGTTCTTC | CASSFIAGAYNEQFF
TRBJ1-4 | - | TRBV11-1 | - | TGTGCCAGCAGAGGCAGGGATAATGAAAAACTGTTTTTT | CASRGRDNEKLFF
TRBJ2-5 | - | TRBV4-1 | - | TGCGCCAGCAGCCAAGGTCCAGCACCAGCCCAAGAGACCCAGTACTTC | CASSQGPAPAQETQYF
TRBJ2-5 | - | TRBV12-3/TRBV12-4 | - | TGTGCCAGCAGTTTAATGGGGACCCAGTACTTC | CASSLMGTQYF
TRBJ1-6 | - | TRBV7-2 | - | TGTGCCAGCAGCTTAGGGCCCAACAGGGCGGGGGGTAATTCACCCCTCCACTTT | CASSLGPNRAGGNSPLHF
TRBJ1-1 | once | TRBV9 | - | TGTGCCAGCAGCCCCGACGGGGATGCTGAAGCTTTCTTT | CASSPDGDAEAFF
TRBJ2-7 | many | TRBV28 | - | TGTGCCAGCAGTTTTTGGCGGGACTCCGGAGGGGACTACGAGCAGTACTTC | CASSFWRDSGGDYEQYF
TRBJ1-4 | few | TRBV6-5 | - | TGTGCCAGCAGTTCCCCGACAGGAGCAACTAATGAAAAACTGTTTTTT | CASSSPTGATNEKLFF
TRBJ2-7 | once | TRBV19 | - | TGTGCCAGTAGTATTCAGGGTTCCTACGAGCAGTACTTC | CASSIQGSYEQYF
TRBJ1-6 | few | TRBV6-4 | - | TGTGCCAGCAGTGACTCGAAGGGCGGGAATTCACCCCTCCACTTT | CASSDSKGGNSPLHF
TRBJ1-2 | - | TRBV6-6 | TRBD1 | TGTGCCAGCAGTCCCCAAGCCCCGGCAGGGGGGGTCAGCTATGGCTACACCTTC | CASSPQAPAGGVSYGYTF
TRBJ2-1 | few | TRBV5-1 | - | TGCGCCAGCAGCGATTCAGCAACCTACAATGAGCAGTTCTTC | CASSDSATYNEQFF
TRBJ2-5 | - | TRBV19 | - | TGTGCCAGTAGTATGGATCCCAGGCAAGAGACCCAGTACTTC | CASSMDPRQETQYF
TRBJ2-1 | - | TRBV2 | TRBD2 | TGTGCCAGCATGGCTAGCGGGGGGGCCTACAATGAGCAGTTCTTC | CASMASGGAYNEQFF
TRBJ1-1 | - | TRBV3-1/TRBV3-2 | - | TGTGCCAGCAGCCGGGTGAACACTGAAGCTTTCTTT | CASSRVNTEAFF
TRBJ1-1 | - | TRBV5-5 | - | TGTGCCAGCAGCTTGGACGCCTTGGGCACTGAAGCTTTCTTT | CASSLDALGTEAFF
TRBJ1-1 | - | TRBV27 | - | TGTGCCAGCAGTCTGGAAGGCACTGAAGCTTTCTTT | CASSLEGTEAFF
TRBJ2-7 | - | TRBV9 | TRBD2 | TGTGCCAGCAGCGTAGCGGGAGGCGTCAGTTACGAGCAGTACTTC | CASSVAGGVSYEQYF
TRBJ2-3 | - | TRBV25-1 | TRBD2 | TGTGCCAGCAGTGAATGGAGGGTTAGCGGGGGGTCCGATACGCAGTATTTT | CASSEWRVSGGSDTQYF
TRBJ2-3 | - | TRBV3-1/TRBV3-2 | TRBD2 | TGTGCCAGCAGCCCGGGACTAGGAGCGCAGTATTTT | CASSPGLGAQYF